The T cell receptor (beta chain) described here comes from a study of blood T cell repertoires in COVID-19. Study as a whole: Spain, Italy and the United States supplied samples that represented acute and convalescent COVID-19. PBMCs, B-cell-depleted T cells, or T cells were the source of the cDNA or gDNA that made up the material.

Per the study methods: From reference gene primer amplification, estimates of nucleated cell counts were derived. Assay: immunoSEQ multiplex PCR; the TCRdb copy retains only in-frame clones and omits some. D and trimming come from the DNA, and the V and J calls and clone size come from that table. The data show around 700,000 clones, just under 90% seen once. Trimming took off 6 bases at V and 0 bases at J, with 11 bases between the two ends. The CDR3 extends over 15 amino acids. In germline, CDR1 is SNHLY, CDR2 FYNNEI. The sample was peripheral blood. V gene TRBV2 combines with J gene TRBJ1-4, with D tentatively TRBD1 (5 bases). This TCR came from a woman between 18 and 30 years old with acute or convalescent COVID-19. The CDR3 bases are TGTGCCAGCAGCCCAAGGGGTGCAACTAATGAAAAACTGTTTTTT. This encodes CASSPRGATNEKLFF. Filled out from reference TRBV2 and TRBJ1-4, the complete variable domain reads EPEVTQTPSHQVTQMGQEVILRCVPISNHLYFYWYRQILGQKVEFLVSFYNNEISEKSEIFDDQFSVERPDGSNFTLKIRSTKLEDSAMYFCASSPRGATNEKLFFGSGTQLSVL.